The 23 T cell receptor beta chains below all came from one sample that was sequenced in a study of blood T cell repertoires in COVID-19. Measured with immunoSEQ multiplex PCR; TCRdb has only the in-frame clones, and not every one. In the table there are about 52,000 clones, 82% of which are singletons. The specimen was peripheral blood. The origin of the receptors is a man at least 80 years old with COVID-19, enrolled during active disease.

The rearrangement joins TRBV5-6 to TRBJ2-3; 10 nucleotides line up with TRBD2. The CDR3 has 19 residues. The ends lost 3 bases at V and 3 bases at J; junction bases unmatched: 16. Germline assignment: CDR1 SGHDT and CDR2 YYEEEE. The CDR3, as DNA: TGTGCCAGCAGCTATCCGGGTGTTCTTACTAGCGGGACGACAGATACGCAGTATTTT. This encodes CASSYPGVLTSGTTDTQYF.

J is TRBJ1-2 and V is TRBV6-6, with D unclear. This CDR3 has 11 amino acids. Between the trimmed V and J ends, which lost 8 bases and 7 bases, there was a span of 11 bases. Per germline, CDR1 MNHNY and CDR2 SVGAGI (reference sequence). DNA of the CDR3: TGTGCCAGCTCCGGGGATTCTGGCTACACCTTC. Translated: CASSGDSGYTF.

The chain employs TRBV5-1 and TRBJ2-5; possible D gene TRBD1, 6 bases. Germline V gene data show CDR1 as SGHRS and CDR2 as YFSETQ. CDR3 length equals 15 residues. Trimming shortened V by 0 bases and J by 3 bases, and 12 bases separated the two germline ends. The CDR3, as DNA: TGCGCCAGCAGCTTGGAGGGCAGGGGAGAAGAGACCCAGTACTTC. Amino acid sequence: CASSLEGRGEETQYF.

The rearrangement links TRBV7-8 to TRBJ1-3, with 7 bases matching TRBD1. Germline loops: CDR1 SGHVS, CDR2 FQNEAQ. V trimming: 5 bases; J trimming: 0 bases; junction bases outside the gene matches: 10. CDR3 length: 17 residues. CDR3 amino acids: CASSQSRDSYSGNTIYF. In DNA, the CDR3 is TGTGCCAGCAGCCAGTCCCGGGACAGTTACTCTGGAAACACCATATATTTT. Using reference TRBV7-8 and TRBJ1-3 for the parts outside the CDR3, the full variable domain is GAGVSQSPRYKVAKRGQDVALRCDPISGHVSLFWYQQALGQGPEFLTYFQNEAQLDKSGLPSDRFFAERPEGSVSTLKIQRTQQEDSAVYLCASSQSRDSYSGNTIYFGEGSWLTVV.

This sequence joins TRBV28 and TRBJ2-3; D not resolved. Trimming left V 6 bases short and J 2 bases short, with 15 bases between. Germline V gene data show CDR1 as MDHEN and CDR2 as SYDVKM. The CDR3 loop spans 15 amino acids. CDR3 sequence reads: CASSPLSFLTDTQYF. The DNA for the CDR3 is TGTGCCAGCAGCCCCCTGAGTTTTCTCACAGATACGCAGTATTTT. The full variable domain, with the rest looked up from reference TRBV28 and TRBJ2-3, is DVKVTQSSRYLVKRTGEKVFLECVQDMDHENMFWYRQDPGLGLRLIYFSYDVKMKEKGDIPEGYSVSREKKERFSLILESASTNQTSMYLCASSPLSFLTDTQYFGPGTRLTVL.

The genes are TRBV19 and TRBJ1-1; tentatively, D is TRBD1 (5 bases). The germline V gene has CDR1 LNHDA and CDR2 SQIVND (reference sequence). The CDR3 totals 13 residues. V dropped 4 bases and J dropped 0 bases, with 6 bases sitting between them. CDR3 amino acids: CASSTTVNTEAFF. The CDR3 bases are TGTGCCAGTAGTACGACAGTGAACACTGAAGCTTTCTTT.

This clone was observed a single time. V and J are TRBV5-5 and TRBJ1-5; D is ambiguous. V dropped 4 bases and J dropped 6 bases, with 14 bases sitting between them. Per the germline V gene, CDR1 is SGHKS and CDR2 is YYEKEE (reference sequence). The CDR3 is made up of 14 amino acids. CDR3 sequence (DNA): TGTGCCAGCAGCCGTGGCCCCCCCACTCAGCCCCAGCATTTT. This translates into CASSRGPPTQPQHF.

The J gene is TRBJ1-2, the V gene TRBV7-6; 7 bases are a match to TRBD1. Germline CDR1 SGHVS, CDR2 FNYEAQ. CDR3 length: 15 amino acids. Germline trimming cut 1 base from V and 3 bases from J; bases unmatched to any gene: 5. As DNA, the CDR3 is TGTGCCAGCAGCTTAGGTGCAGGGGGAGACTATGGCTACACCTTC. Its translation: CASSLGAGGDYGYTF.

The CDR3 DNA follows: TGTGCCAGCAGCCAGGGCAGGGCCCCCAATCAGCCCCAGCATTTT. Protein: CASSQGRAPNQPQHF. The chain joins TRBV3-1 (or the pseudogene TRBV3-2) to TRBJ1-5; TRBD1 is a possible D gene (5 bases). Per the germline V gene, CDR1 is LGHDT and CDR2 is YNNKEL (reference sequence). V was cut by 3 bases and J by 3 bases, with 12 bases left in between. CDR3 length equals 15 residues.

CDR3 residues: CASTLTENQPQHF. In DNA form, the CDR3 reads TGTGCCAGCACCCTGACAGAGAATCAGCCCCAGCATTTT. The chain links TRBV6-5 to TRBJ1-5, with TRBD1 as a possible D gene (5 bases). Trimming took 7 bases from V and 4 from J, leaving 11 bases between them. This CDR3 has 13 residues. The germline CDR1 and CDR2 sequences are MNHEY and SVGAGI.

The genes are TRBV7-9 and TRBJ2-7, with 8 bases lining up with TRBD1. Per the germline V gene, CDR1 is SEHNR and CDR2 is FQNEAQ (reference sequence). V lost 6 bases, J lost 0 bases, and 4 bases stayed unmatched. The CDR3 runs to 14 residues. CDR3 sequence (DNA): TGTGCCAGCAGTTTGGACAGGGCCTCCTACGAGCAGTACTTC. It codes for CASSLDRASYEQYF.

V usage is TRBV5-4 and J usage is TRBJ2-7; 8 bases fit TRBD2. Germline V gene sequence: CDR1 SGHNT, CDR2 YYREEE (reference sequence). Trimming removed 4 bases from V and 5 bases from J; junction bases left unmatched: 8. The CDR3 is 14 amino acids. In DNA, the CDR3 is TGTGCCAGCAGCCCGACGGGGGGGCGCGACGAGCAGTACTTC. Protein: CASSPTGGRDEQYF.

This chain uses TRBV18 with TRBJ1-5; 8 nucleotides align to TRBD1. Germline CDR1 and CDR2: KGHSH and LQKENI. V trimming: 4 bases; J trimming: 4 bases; junction bases outside the gene matches: 6. The CDR3 has 15 residues. CDR3 in amino acids: CASSHDRGRNQPQHF. In DNA, the CDR3 is TGTGCCAGCTCACACGACAGGGGACGGAATCAGCCCCAGCATTTT.

The V call is TRBV30, the J call TRBJ2-1; 7 bases line up with TRBD2. In germline, CDR1 is GTSNPN, CDR2 SVGIG (reference sequence). Losses at the gene ends were 5 bases for V and 12 bases for J; bases not matched to a gene: 7. The CDR3 length is 11 residues. CDR3 DNA: TGTGCCTGGGGCGGGGGAGAAGGGCAGTTCTTC. Its translation: CAWGGGEGQFF.

This sequence joins TRBV10-3 and TRBJ2-7; the match to TRBD2 covers 7 bases. In germline, CDR1 is ENHRY, CDR2 SYGVKD. V gave up 8 bases and J gave up 3 bases; unmatched junction bases: 7. This CDR3 contains 13 residues. The CDR3 region is CAIGGGEGYEQYV. The DNA of the CDR3 is TGTGCCATCGGGGGAGGGGAGGGCTACGAGCAGTACGTC.

The rearrangement links TRBV6-5 to TRBJ1-6; TRBD1 might be the D (6 bases). CDR3 length: 16 amino acids. V shed 4 bases and J shed 9 bases, with 19 bases lying between them. Germline CDR1 is MNHEY and CDR2 is SVGAGI. CDR3 sequence reads: CASSWGLTPPGSPLHF. The CDR3 bases are TGTGCCAGCAGTTGGGGGCTAACCCCGCCAGGTTCACCCCTCCACTTT.

The rearrangement links TRBV11-2 to TRBJ2-3; D is possibly TRBD2 (6 bases). The V gene's germline CDR1 is SGHAT and CDR2 FQNNGV. The V gene lost 1 base and the J gene lost 3 bases, with 8 bases spanning the gap. There are 14 residues in the CDR3. In nucleotides, the CDR3 is TGTGCCAGCAGCTTAGTTCGGGGGACAGATACGCAGTATTTT. The encoded protein is CASSLVRGTDTQYF.

V usage is TRBV6-1 and J usage is TRBJ1-4; 10 nucleotides line up with TRBD1. The CDR3 consists of 14 residues. Germline loops: CDR1 MNHNS, CDR2 SASEGT. With 2 bases clipped from V and 8 bases from J, the junction kept 2 bases outside the gene matches. This chain's CDR3 is CASSERDRGEKLFF. The DNA for the CDR3 is TGTGCCAGCAGTGAAAGGGACAGGGGCGAAAAACTGTTTTTT.

This clone occurred once. CDR3 residues: CASRYSRGGNQPQHF. The CDR3 nucleotides read TGTGCCAGCAGATACTCCAGGGGCGGCAATCAGCCCCAGCATTTT. The chain employs TRBV2 and TRBJ1-5; D may be TRBD1 (6 bases). The length of the CDR3 is 15 residues. Germline values: CDR1 SNHLY, CDR2 FYNNEI. Trimming stripped 6 bases from V and 2 bases from J, with 14 bases between.

The V call is TRBV27, the J call TRBJ2-5; 13 bases match TRBD2. The J segment lost 5 bases and the V segment lost 4 bases, leaving 13 bases of the junction unmatched. Germline V lookup: CDR1 MNHEY, CDR2 SMNVEV (reference sequence). The CDR3 runs 18 residues. This chain's CDR3 is CASSSLGLAGLGRETQYF. Here the CDR3 DNA reads TGTGCCAGCAGTTCCCTGGGACTAGCGGGGTTAGGGAGGGAGACCCAGTACTTC.

Concerning this clone itself: The sample carries other DNA sequences with the same CDR3. The V gene is TRBV5-1, the J gene TRBJ1-1; the match to TRBD1 covers 11 bases. Germline CDR1 is SGHRS and CDR2 is YFSETQ. CDR3 length: 14 residues. J gave up 2 bases and V 5 bases, and 2 bases lay outside the gene matches. The DNA for the CDR3 is TGCGCCAGCAGTGGACAGGGGGCAAACACTGAAGCTTTCTTT. Protein: CASSGQGANTEAFF. Looking up the rest from reference TRBV5-1 and TRBJ1-1 gives the full variable domain: KAGVTQTPRYLIKTRGQQVTLSCSPISGHRSVSWYQQTPGQGLQFLFEYFSETQRNKGNFPGRFSGRQFSNSRSEMNVSTLELGDSALYLCASSGQGANTEAFFGQGTRLTVV.

J is TRBJ1-4 and V is TRBV28; 8 bases align to TRBD1. The CDR3 totals 16 residues. V shed 6 bases and J 0 bases; nucleotides not matched to a gene: 6. Germline V gene data show CDR1 as MDHEN and CDR2 as SYDVKM. CDR3 in DNA: TGTGCCAGCAGAGGGGACAGGACTTCAACTAATGAAAAACTGTTTTTT. Residues: CASRGDRTSTNEKLFF.

The chain links TRBV2 to TRBJ1-1, with D hard to call. The germline CDR1 and CDR2 sequences are SNHLY and FYNNEI. The CDR3 has 14 amino acids. The V gene lost 4 bases and the J gene lost 1 base, with 10 bases spanning the gap. CDR3 bases: TGTGCCAGCAGTGTTCAGATCAGGAACACTGAAGCTTTCTTT. Translating gives CASSVQIRNTEAFF.